This TCR beta chain was found in a study of PD-1 blockade in classical Hodgkin lymphoma. The ends were cut back, 3 bases at V and 0 bases at J, with 16 bases in the middle. Germline CDR1 and CDR2: ENHRY and SYGVKD. This CDR3 is built from 17 residues. Relapse after autologous stem cell transplantation occurred in every patient, and brentuximab vedotin exposure varied. Some clones are missing from TCRdb's copy, which holds only in-frame ones; the method was immunoSEQ multiplex PCR. The data show roughly 61,000 clones, approximately 90% seen once. The chain links TRBV10-3 to TRBJ2-3; TRBD2 might be the D (5 bases). The receptor was isolated from a human donor with classical Hodgkin lymphoma. The sequencing here drew on peripheral blood mononuclear cells (PBMCs), taken before the second cycle of nivolumab. DNA for the CDR3: TGTGCCATCAGTGAAAACGGAGCGGAACTTAGCACAGATACGCAGTATTTT. Encoded protein: CAISENGAELSTDTQYF.